The 15 T cell receptor beta chains listed next were all sequenced from one sample in a study of T cells in Graves' hyperthyroidism and ophthalmopathy. Amplified regions were TCR beta CDR3 sequences from RNA transcripts. First-round RT-PCR targeting the TCR CDR3 was performed with the HTBI primer set. TCRdb called the multiplex PCR reads again in MiXCR, with one record for every CDR3 protein. The repertoire holds about 360,000 distinct CDR3 sequences, with approximately 13% as singletons. Material: blood. The receptors here all came from a woman between 18 and 29 years old with Graves' hyperthyroidism.

This clonotype appeared a single time. The chain couples TRBV2 to TRBJ2-1; D unclear. The CDR3 is made up of 14 amino acids. Germline V gene sequence: CDR1 SNHLY, CDR2 FYNNEI. Trimming pared 2 bases from V and 6 bases from J, leaving 11 bases between. Written as DNA, the CDR3 is TGTGCCAGCAGTGAAAATCCCAGGATCAATGAGCAGTTCTTC. Translating it yields CASSENPRINEQFF. Filled out from reference TRBV2 and TRBJ2-1, the complete variable domain reads EPEVTQTPSHQVTQMGQEVILRCVPISNHLYFYWYRQILGQKVEFLVSFYNNEISEKSEIFDDQFSVERPDGSNFTLKIRSTKLEDSAMYFCASSENPRINEQFFGPGTRLTVL.

This rearrangement joins TRBV7-8 to TRBJ1-4; no reliable D call. V was pared by 4 bases and J by 0 bases, with 12 bases between. The CDR3 runs to 16 residues. Germline V gene lookup returns CDR1 SGHVS and CDR2 FQNEAQ. CDR3 nucleotides: TGTGCCAGCAGCTACAGACGGGTAGCAACTAATGAAAAACTGTTTTTT. This translates into CASSYRRVATNEKLFF.

This clonotype was recorded at least ten times. DNA of the CDR3: TGTGCCAGCAGTGCAACCGGGAACCCTAGCTCCTACAATGAGCAGTTCTTC. Encoded protein: CASSATGNPSSYNEQFF. V gene TRBV12-3 or TRBV12-4 combines with J gene TRBJ2-1; D is perhaps TRBD2 (5 bases). The V gene lost 5 bases and the J gene lost 0 bases, with 17 bases spanning the gap. The CDR3 extends over 17 amino acids.

This clonotype has at least ten counts. This chain uses TRBV7-4 with TRBJ1-1; D is possibly TRBD1 (6 bases). The CDR3 extends over 17 amino acids. V lost 1 base to trimming and J lost 3 bases, with 18 bases between them. Per the germline V gene, CDR1 is SGHVT and CDR2 is SQSDAQ. The CDR3 spells CASSLGGGSGVDTEAFF. CDR3 DNA sequence: TGTGCCAGCAGCTTAGGAGGGGGTTCGGGGGTGGACACTGAAGCTTTCTTT.

Concerning this clonotype itself: It is likely a read error, because the conserved phenylalanine at the end of the CDR3 is missing. V usage is TRBV30 and J usage is TRBJ2-7, with TRBD1 identical over 10 bases. The V segment lost 3 bases and the J segment 3 bases; nucleotides outside the gene matches: 8. The CDR3 extends over 15 amino acids. CDR1 is GTSNPN and CDR2 is SVGIG in the germline V gene (reference sequence). CDR3 DNA: TGTGCCTGGAGATACCCCGGGACAGGGGTCTACGAGCAGTACCTC. As protein: CAWRYPGTGVYEQYL.

This clonotype was picked up many times. The rearrangement links TRBV9 to TRBJ2-5, with 7 positions matching TRBD2. The CDR3 length is 15 residues. Germline V gene lookup returns CDR1 SGDLS and CDR2 YYNGEE. Unmatched junction bases numbered 11, after V lost 4 bases and J lost 5 bases. The CDR3 protein is CASSPPLRERETQYF. DNA of the CDR3: TGTGCCAGCAGCCCCCCCTTGCGGGAGAGGGAGACCCAGTACTTC.

This clonotype was seen at least ten times. This chain's CDR3 is CASRADHNIPQHF. The CDR3 nucleotides read TGTGCCAGCAGGGCGGATCATAACATCCCTCAGCATTTT. This sequence joins TRBV6-2 or TRBV6-3 and TRBJ1-5; D ambiguous. The germline V and J ends were trimmed by 6 bases and 13 bases, with 19 bases remaining between them. Germline V gene data show CDR1 as MNHEY and CDR2 as SVGEGT. This CDR3 has 13 residues.

The chain carries TRBV14 and TRBJ1-2, with D perhaps TRBD1 (5 bases). Germline V CDR1 and CDR2: SGHDN, FVKESK. CDR3 size: 14 residues. V was shortened by 4 bases and J by 8 bases, with 17 bases between the two germline ends. The chain's CDR3 is CASSPLGTGVGYTF. The CDR3 DNA reads TGTGCCAGCAGCCCATTGGGGACCGGTGTCGGCTACACCTTC. The full variable domain, in which reference TRBV14 and TRBJ1-2 provide the parts outside the CDR3, is EAGVTQFPSHSVIEKGQTVTLRCDPISGHDNLYWYRRVMGKEIKFLLHFVKESKQDESGMPNNRFLAERTGGTYSTLKVQPAELEDSGVYFCASSPLGTGVGYTFGSGTRLTVV.

This clonotype showed up many times. The chain carries TRBV10-3 and TRBJ2-3; 12 bases fit TRBD2. Germline-derived CDR1 and CDR2 are ENHRY and SYGVKD. Trimming cost V 10 bases and J 4 bases; bases outside gene matches: 27. The CDR3 covers 21 residues. The CDR3 DNA sequence: TGTGCCACCCGAAGCCCCCGTGGACTAGCGGGGACTGAGTATGGGCCAGATACGCAGTATTTT. It specifies CATRSPRGLAGTEYGPDTQYF.

This clonotype was seen many times. CDR3 DNA sequence: TGTGCCACCAGTGAGGGTAACGCCGGGACAGGGGGGGGAGCTTTCTTT. Amino acids: CATSEGNAGTGGGAFF. The J gene is TRBJ1-1, the V gene TRBV24-1, with 11 bases matching TRBD1. Germline CDR1 and CDR2: KGHDR and SFDVKD. This CDR3 comprises 16 residues. The trim removed 4 bases at V and 10 bases at J, leaving 13 bases unmatched.

This clonotype was observed at least ten times. V usage is TRBV4-2 and J usage is TRBJ1-1; possibly TRBD1 for D (5 bases). The CDR3 has 15 residues. Trimming stripped 1 base from V and 5 bases from J, with 14 bases between. Germline V lookup: CDR1 LGHNA, CDR2 YNFKEQ. The DNA of the CDR3 is TGTGCCAGCAGCCAAGTAGTAGGGGTTCGGACTGAAGCTTTCTTT. It is translated as CASSQVVGVRTEAFF.

There are many counts of this clonotype. CDR3 coding DNA: TGCGCCACCGGTGTCTCGGAGACAGGGAATTCTGAGGAGCTGTTTTTT. Translated, it gives CATGVSETGNSEELFF. V usage is TRBV5-1 and J usage is TRBJ2-2, with 7 positions matching TRBD1. The CDR3 is 16 residues long. Germline lookup yields CDR1 SGHRS and CDR2 YFSETQ. The junction had 21 bases not matched to a gene; V was cut back by 9 bases and J by 10 bases.

V gene TRBV19 combines with J gene TRBJ2-7; D unclear. Per the germline V gene, CDR1 is LNHDA and CDR2 is SQIVND (reference sequence). V lost 2 bases and J lost 2, with 13 bases in between. This CDR3 has 15 residues. CDR3 nucleotide sequence: TGTGCCAGTAGTATAAACCTTGCGAAAACCTACGAGCAGTACTTC. Translating gives CASSINLAKTYEQYF.

Notes on this clonotype: It may be a read error: a sequence one base away is much more abundant. The rearrangement uses TRBV3-1 and TRBJ2-7; 9 bases match TRBD2. This CDR3 comprises 16 residues. V lost 2 bases, J lost 1 base, and 6 bases stayed unmatched. The germline CDR1 and CDR2 sequences are LGHDT and YNNKEL (reference sequence). The CDR3 DNA reads TGTGCCAGCAGCCAAAGTAGCGGGGGACCGTCCTACGAGCAGTACTTC. Its translation: CASSQSSGGPSYEQYF.

The rearrangement links TRBV11-1 to TRBJ2-7; possible D gene TRBD1, 6 bases. V was cut by 0 bases and J by 2 bases, with 8 bases left in between. The germline CDR1 and CDR2 sequences are SGHAT and FQDESV (reference sequence). The CDR3 totals 14 residues. The CDR3 loop reads CASSLAPGAYEQYF. DNA for the CDR3: TGTGCCAGCAGCTTAGCCCCAGGGGCCTACGAGCAGTACTTC.